This TCR beta chain was sequenced for a study of blood T cells in healthy people across ages. Broader study findings: With naive T cell percentage, TCR beta diversity showed a strong correlation. Unsorted PBMCs prevented conclusive naive versus antigen-experienced comparison. Diversity was higher, and naive CD4+ cells more numerous, in long-lived donors than in aged donors.

A J-beta primer mix and a sample-barcoded 5' primer were used in a second PCR of about 7 to 12 cycles. TCRdb re-derived calls from the 5' RACE reads in MiXCR, one entry per CDR3 protein. The data show roughly 900,000 distinct CDR3 sequences, 25% to 30% seen once. For this clonotype: The antigen is unknown.

Germline values: CDR1 DFQATT, CDR2 SNEGSKA (reference sequence). With 6 bases clipped from V and 3 bases from J, the junction kept 5 bases outside the gene matches. The CDR3 has 14 residues. V and J are TRBV20-1 and TRBJ2-1; TRBD2 aligns across 10 bases. The sequenced sample was blood. The receptor was derived from a woman at least 80 years old in good health. DNA of the CDR3: TGCAGTGCCGAAACTAGCGGGGTCTACAATGAGCAGTTCTTC. The encoded protein is CSAETSGVYNEQFF.